The 24 T cell receptor beta chains given below trace back to one sample, sequenced in a study of regulatory T cells in long-lasting Graves disease. Time point meaning: newly diagnosed GD, antithyroid drugs for less than 3 months. RNA extracted from PBMCs served as the sequencing template. Library construction for TCR beta used iRepertoire HTBI primers and Arm-PCR of CDR3 regions. Using its own MiXCR run on the multiplex PCR reads, TCRdb lists one record per CDR3 protein. The repertoire includes over 350,000 distinct CDR3 sequences, 14% of them detected once, and about a sixth sits in the top ten. In addition, the sample was reused for a study of T cells in Graves' hyperthyroidism and ophthalmopathy.

The specimen was peripheral blood mononuclear cells (PBMCs), collected at new diagnosis, from a patient treated with antithyroid drugs. These receptors were obtained from a woman between 50 and 59 years old with Graves disease.

This clonotype was counted at least ten times. The chain is built from TRBV12-3 or TRBV12-4 and TRBJ2-1; D is possibly TRBD1 or TRBD2 (5 bases each). V was trimmed by 2 bases and J by 8 bases, leaving 10 bases between them. This CDR3 comprises 13 residues. This CDR3 is CASSLTGGDEQFF. The DNA of the CDR3 is TGTGCCAGCAGTTTAACAGGAGGCGATGAGCAGTTCTTC.

In this sample, this clonotype turned up many times. The genes are TRBV6-2 or TRBV6-3 and TRBJ2-7; D is ambiguous. The germline V and J ends were trimmed by 5 bases and 1 base, with 6 bases remaining between them. CDR3 length equals 12 residues. Germline-derived CDR1 and CDR2 are MNHEY and SVGEGT. The CDR3 reads CASSAVSYEQYF. Written as DNA, the CDR3 is TGTGCCAGCAGTGCAGTTTCCTACGAGCAGTACTTC.

This clonotype was seen only a few times. The V gene is TRBV3-1, the J gene TRBJ2-1; the match to TRBD2 covers 11 bases. CDR1 is LGHDT and CDR2 is YNNKEL in the germline V gene (reference sequence). The CDR3 consists of 17 residues. J was trimmed by 4 bases and V by 1 base; bases with no gene match: 6. The CDR3 region is CASSQAGLADRYNEQFF. The CDR3 DNA reads as TGTGCCAGCAGCCAAGCGGGACTAGCGGATAGATACAATGAGCAGTTCTTC.

In its sample, this clonotype was seen many times. The V call is TRBV25-1, the J call TRBJ1-6; 8 nucleotides line up with TRBD1. Germline CDR1 and CDR2: MGHDK and SYGVNS. V dropped 4 bases and J dropped 10; count of bases not matched to a gene: 3. The length of the CDR3 is 13 residues. CDR3 DNA sequence: TGTGCCAGCAGTGGGACAGGGACGTCACCCCTCCACTTT. Its protein product is CASSGTGTSPLHF.

This rearrangement joins TRBV12-3 or TRBV12-4 to TRBJ2-2; D remains ambiguous. This CDR3 region has 15 residues. Trimming left V 6 bases short and J 0 bases short, with 11 bases between. The CDR3 here is CASRLGQTNTGELFF. DNA of the CDR3: TGTGCCAGCAGGCTTGGGCAAACGAACACCGGGGAGCTGTTTTTT.

This clonotype was seen more than once but under ten times. This chain links TRBV30 with TRBJ2-5, with TRBD2 matching over 12 bases. V shed 2 bases, J shed 1 base, and the junction held 8 bases outside the gene matches. Germline V gene data show CDR1 as GTSNPN and CDR2 as SVGIG (reference sequence). This CDR3 region has 17 residues. This CDR3 is CAWSKLAGGPGQETQYF. CDR3 nucleotides: TGTGCCTGGAGTAAGCTAGCGGGAGGGCCGGGCCAAGAGACCCAGTACTTC.

The chain has TRBV7-2 and TRBJ2-3, with a weak D call TRBD1 (6 bases). Matching the DNA end better, TRBJ2-5 makes the J call doubtful. The length of the CDR3 is 15 residues. Per germline, CDR1 SGHTA and CDR2 FQGNSA. The CDR3 DNA follows: TGTGCCAGCAGCTTTTCCCCCCTGGACAGAGAGACCCAGTACTTC. It is translated as CASSFSPLDRETQYF.

This clonotype was detected only a few times. The CDR3: CASIPGGFSDGYTF. DNA of the CDR3: TGTGCCAGCATTCCAGGGGGGTTTAGCGATGGCTACACCTTC. V gene TRBV6-1 combines with J gene TRBJ1-2; 7 bases fit TRBD1. The V gene's germline CDR1 is MNHNS and CDR2 SASEGT. The CDR3 length is 14 residues. V trimming: 7 bases; J trimming: 6 bases; junction bases outside the gene matches: 11.

The chain uses TRBV30 and TRBJ2-7, with TRBD2 identical over 8 bases. Germline V gives CDR1 GTSNPN, CDR2 SVGIG (reference sequence). There are 15 residues in the CDR3. Trimming cost V 3 bases and J 5 bases; bases outside gene matches: 12. The CDR3, as DNA: TGTGCCTGGAGCAATAAGCGGGAGATTCGGGACGAGCAGTACTTC. Protein: CAWSNKREIRDEQYF.

This clonotype was seen ten or more times. The chain employs TRBV7-9 and TRBJ2-5, with 8 bases lining up with TRBD2. The CDR3 loop spans 14 amino acids. From germline, CDR1 is SEHNR and CDR2 FQNEAQ (reference sequence). V gave up 5 bases and J gave up 3 bases; unmatched junction bases: 5. The CDR3 nucleotides read TGTGCCAGCAGCCAAAGCGGGAGCGAAGAGACCCAGTACTTC. Translated, it gives CASSQSGSEETQYF.

This clonotype came up many times. J is TRBJ2-7 and V is TRBV5-1; the match to TRBD2 covers 14 bases. The CDR3 length is 16 residues. Germline lookup yields CDR1 SGHRS and CDR2 YFSETQ. V dropped 7 bases and J dropped 2; count of bases not matched to a gene: 8. CDR3: CASRTGTSGGTYEQYF. The CDR3 region has the DNA TGCGCCAGCCGGACCGGGACTAGCGGGGGAACCTACGAGCAGTACTTC.

The chain has TRBV18 and TRBJ1-5; D ambiguous. Trimming shortened V by 3 bases and J by 3 bases, and 12 bases separated the two germline ends. The CDR3 runs to 15 residues. Per germline, CDR1 KGHSH and CDR2 LQKENI. CDR3 bases: TGTGCCAGCTCACCCGCTCCAGGTAACAATCAGCCCCAGCATTTT. The encoded protein is CASSPAPGNNQPQHF.

This clonotype was seen many times. The chain joins TRBV18 to TRBJ2-3; D not certain. V lost 2 bases and J 2 bases, leaving 8 bases between the germline ends. From germline, CDR1 is KGHSH and CDR2 LQKENI. CDR3 length: 14 residues. The CDR3 nucleotides are TGTGCCAGCTCACCAGGTCGACACACAGATACGCAGTATTTT. Translating it yields CASSPGRHTDTQYF.

This clonotype turned up a few times. The chain carries TRBV7-3 and TRBJ2-2; 7 positions match TRBD2. This CDR3 region has 16 residues. Trimming took 2 bases from V and 2 from J; bases not matched to a gene: 5. The V gene's germline CDR1 is SGHTA and CDR2 FQGTGA. The CDR3 region is CASSLFQAGNTGELFF. The CDR3 DNA sequence: TGTGCCAGCAGCTTATTCCAAGCGGGAAACACCGGGGAGCTGTTTTTT.

Ten or more counts support this clonotype. This chain connects TRBV5-1 to TRBJ2-1; D gene uncertain. Looked up from germline, CDR1 is SGHRS and CDR2 is YFSETQ. Trimming took 1 base from V and 3 from J, leaving 8 bases between them. The CDR3 extends over 14 amino acids. CDR3 protein: CASSLQTVYNEQFF. The CDR3 bases are TGCGCCAGCAGCTTGCAGACGGTCTACAATGAGCAGTTCTTC.

This clonotype came up a few times. The chain recombines TRBV27 with TRBJ2-7; D might be TRBD2 (7 bases). V lost 3 bases to trimming and J lost 4 bases, with 13 bases between them. Germline V lookup: CDR1 MNHEY, CDR2 SMNVEV (reference sequence). This CDR3 comprises 14 residues. The CDR3 bases are TGTGCCAGCAGTTTTCGGAGGGGGGGGTACGAGCAGTACTTC. The encoded protein is CASSFRRGGYEQYF.

This clonotype was detected many times. The rearrangement joins TRBV2 to TRBJ2-4; 9 positions agree with TRBD2. V was pared by 6 bases and J by 1 base, with 4 bases of the junction left unmatched. Germline CDR1 SNHLY, CDR2 FYNNEI. The CDR3 consists of 15 residues. The CDR3 sequence is CASSAGGPAKNIQYF. The CDR3 DNA reads as TGTGCCAGCAGCGCGGGAGGGCCGGCCAAAAACATTCAGTACTTC. The whole variable domain, filled in from reference TRBV2 and TRBJ2-4, reads EPEVTQTPSHQVTQMGQEVILRCVPISNHLYFYWYRQILGQKVEFLVSFYNNEISEKSEIFDDQFSVERPDGSNFTLKIRSTKLEDSAMYFCASSAGGPAKNIQYFGAGTRLSVL.

This clonotype occurred many times. CDR3 in DNA: TGTGCCAGCAGCTGGAAAATAGGGAACCTGAACACTGAAGCTTTCTTT. Encoded protein: CASSWKIGNLNTEAFF. The chain joins TRBV2 to TRBJ1-1; D unresolved. The germline gives CDR1 SNHLY, CDR2 FYNNEI. Trimming cost V 6 bases and J 0 bases, with 17 bases left between them. This CDR3 spans 16 amino acids.

This clonotype was seen at least ten times. The J gene is TRBJ2-2, the V gene TRBV5-1; D is undetermined. CDR1 SGHRS and CDR2 YFSETQ come from the germline V gene. CDR3 length equals 16 residues. Trimming pared 0 bases from V and 0 bases from J, leaving 9 bases between. The CDR3 sequence is CASSLETESNTGELFF. DNA of the CDR3: TGCGCCAGCAGCTTGGAGACGGAATCGAACACCGGGGAGCTGTTTTTT.

The V and J genes are TRBV7-9 and TRBJ2-1; 7 bases align to TRBD2. The CDR3 runs 19 residues. In germline, CDR1 is SEHNR, CDR2 FQNEAQ (reference sequence). Trimming removed 6 bases from V and 4 bases from J; junction bases left unmatched: 21. CDR3 sequence reads: CASRSTSRREYSRYNEQFF. As DNA, the CDR3 is TGTGCCAGCAGATCGACTAGCAGGAGGGAATACAGCCGATACAATGAGCAGTTCTTC.

This clonotype appeared many times. The genes are TRBV28 and TRBJ2-7, with 8 positions matching TRBD2. Germline V gene lookup returns CDR1 MDHEN and CDR2 SYDVKM. This CDR3 is built from 15 residues. With 6 bases clipped from V and 3 bases from J, the junction kept 10 bases outside the gene matches. In DNA, the CDR3 is TGTGCCAGCAGCTACGGACTAGCAGGTTACTACGAGCAGTACTTC. Encoded protein: CASSYGLAGYYEQYF.

In its sample, this clonotype was seen a few times. The gene calls are TRBV27 and TRBJ2-7, with a possible D match to TRBD1 (6 bases). The CDR3 runs to 15 residues. Between the trimmed V and J ends, which lost 4 bases and 2 bases, there was a span of 15 bases. Per germline, CDR1 MNHEY and CDR2 SMNVEV (reference sequence). The CDR3 loop reads CASSSQGGWTYEQYF. The CDR3, as DNA: TGTGCCAGCAGTTCACAGGGCGGGTGGACCTACGAGCAGTACTTC.

This clonotype was counted a few times. V usage is TRBV5-4 and J usage is TRBJ2-1; weak D call: TRBD1 (5 bases). This CDR3 is 16 amino acids long. The V gene's germline CDR1 is SGHNT and CDR2 YYREEE (reference sequence). The germline V and J ends were trimmed by 0 bases and 5 bases, with 15 bases remaining between them. The chain's CDR3 is CASSLVGRRVDNEQFF. DNA of the CDR3: TGTGCCAGCAGCTTGGTGGGGCGCAGGGTTGACAATGAGCAGTTCTTC. The variable domain in full, with the rest retrieved from reference TRBV5-4 and TRBJ2-1, is ETGVTQSPTHLIKTRGQQVTLRCSSQSGHNTVSWYQQALGQGPQFIFQYYREEENGRGNFPPRFSGLQFPNYSSELNVNALELDDSALYLCASSLVGRRVDNEQFFGPGTRLTVL.

This clonotype was seen only a few times. The chain has TRBV19 and TRBJ1-5; D gene uncertain. The CDR3 spans 14 residues. Trimming shortened V by 7 bases and J by 0 bases, and 10 bases separated the two germline ends. The germline V gene has CDR1 LNHDA and CDR2 SQIVND (reference sequence). The CDR3 spells CASTSLYSNQPQHF. In DNA, the CDR3 is TGTGCCAGTACGTCCCTTTATAGCAATCAGCCCCAGCATTTT.